This TCR beta chain was sequenced for a study of identical twins. In its sample, this clonotype was seen many times. Germline V gene lookup returns CDR1 LGHNA and CDR2 YSLEER. Unmatched junction bases numbered 9, after V lost 3 bases and J lost 0 bases. The CDR3 loop spans 17 amino acids. Via MiXCR, TCRdb re-called the 5' RACE reads, giving one row per CDR3 protein. The sample holds fewer than 650,000 distinct CDR3 sequences, 9.6% seen once. The data also belong to a second study, concerning yellow fever vaccine responses in identical twins.

Sequencing was performed on PBMCs. The J gene is TRBJ2-3, the V gene TRBV4-3, with 7 bases aligning to TRBD2. This TCR was sampled from a woman between 18 and 30 years old in good health. The CDR3 coding sequence is TGCGCCAGCAGCCAGGATCCCCGGGACTACAGCACAGATACGCAGTATTTT. It codes for CASSQDPRDYSTDTQYF.